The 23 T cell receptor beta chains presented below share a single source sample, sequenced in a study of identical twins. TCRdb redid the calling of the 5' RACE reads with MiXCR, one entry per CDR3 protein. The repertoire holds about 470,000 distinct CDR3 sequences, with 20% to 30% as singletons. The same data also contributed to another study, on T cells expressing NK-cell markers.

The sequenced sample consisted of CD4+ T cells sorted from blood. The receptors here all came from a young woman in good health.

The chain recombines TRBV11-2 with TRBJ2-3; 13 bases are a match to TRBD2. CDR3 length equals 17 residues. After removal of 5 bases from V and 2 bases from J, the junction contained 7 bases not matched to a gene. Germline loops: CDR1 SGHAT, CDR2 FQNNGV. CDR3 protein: CASSGLLAGGVTDTQYF. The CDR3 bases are TGTGCCAGCAGCGGCTTACTAGCGGGAGGGGTCACAGATACGCAGTATTTT.

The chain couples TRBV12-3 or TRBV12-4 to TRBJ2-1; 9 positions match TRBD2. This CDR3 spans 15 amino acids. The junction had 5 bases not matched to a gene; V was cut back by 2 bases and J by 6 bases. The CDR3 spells CASSLWSSGANEQFF. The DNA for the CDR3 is TGTGCCAGCAGTTTATGGTCTAGCGGGGCCAATGAGCAGTTCTTC.

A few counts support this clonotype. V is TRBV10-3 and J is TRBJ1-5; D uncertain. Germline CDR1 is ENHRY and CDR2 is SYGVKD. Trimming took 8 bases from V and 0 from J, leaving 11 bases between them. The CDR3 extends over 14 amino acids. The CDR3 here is CAISTGSSNQPQHF. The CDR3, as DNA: TGTGCCATCTCGACGGGGAGTAGCAATCAGCCCCAGCATTTT.

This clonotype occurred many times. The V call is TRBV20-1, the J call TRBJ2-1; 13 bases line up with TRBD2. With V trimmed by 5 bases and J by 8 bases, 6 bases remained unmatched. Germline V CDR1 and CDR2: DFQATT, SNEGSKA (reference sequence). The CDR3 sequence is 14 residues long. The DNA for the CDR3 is TGCAGTGCTGAGAGGACTAGCGGGAGTTATGAGCAGTTCTTC. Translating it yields CSAERTSGSYEQFF.

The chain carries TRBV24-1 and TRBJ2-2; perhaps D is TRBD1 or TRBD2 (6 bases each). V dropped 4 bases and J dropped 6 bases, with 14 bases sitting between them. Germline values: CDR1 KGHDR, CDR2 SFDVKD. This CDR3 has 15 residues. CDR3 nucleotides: TGTGCCACCAGTGAAGAGGGGGGTAGGGCCGGGGAGCTGTTTTTT. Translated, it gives CATSEEGGRAGELFF.

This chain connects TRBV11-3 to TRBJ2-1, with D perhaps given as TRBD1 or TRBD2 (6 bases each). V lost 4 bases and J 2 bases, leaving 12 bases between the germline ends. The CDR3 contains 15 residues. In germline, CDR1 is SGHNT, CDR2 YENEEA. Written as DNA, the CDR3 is TGTGCCAGCAGCTCGACGGGGGCGACCTACAATGAGCAGTTCTTC. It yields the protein CASSSTGATYNEQFF.

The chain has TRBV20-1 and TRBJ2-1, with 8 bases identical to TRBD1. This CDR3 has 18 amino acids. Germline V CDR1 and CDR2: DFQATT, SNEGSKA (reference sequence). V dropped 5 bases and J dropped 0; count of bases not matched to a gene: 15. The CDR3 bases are TGCAGTGCTGCCTGGACAGGGTTAGATGGTATCTCCTACAATGAGCAGTTCTTC. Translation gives CSAAWTGLDGISYNEQFF.

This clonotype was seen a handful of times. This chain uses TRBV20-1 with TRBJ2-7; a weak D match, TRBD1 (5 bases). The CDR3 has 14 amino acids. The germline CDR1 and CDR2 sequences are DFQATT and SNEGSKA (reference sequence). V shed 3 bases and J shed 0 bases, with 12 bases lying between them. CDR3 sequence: CSARMAGASYEQYF. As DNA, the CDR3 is TGCAGTGCTAGGATGGCTGGGGCCTCCTACGAGCAGTACTTC.

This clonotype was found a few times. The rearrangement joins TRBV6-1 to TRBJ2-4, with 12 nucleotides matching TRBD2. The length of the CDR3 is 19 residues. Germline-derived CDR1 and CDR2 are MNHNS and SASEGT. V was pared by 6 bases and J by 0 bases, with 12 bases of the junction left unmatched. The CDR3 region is CASRRTSSGGGLAKNIQYF. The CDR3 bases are TGTGCCAGCAGGCGTACCTCTAGCGGGGGGGGATTAGCCAAAAACATTCAGTACTTC.

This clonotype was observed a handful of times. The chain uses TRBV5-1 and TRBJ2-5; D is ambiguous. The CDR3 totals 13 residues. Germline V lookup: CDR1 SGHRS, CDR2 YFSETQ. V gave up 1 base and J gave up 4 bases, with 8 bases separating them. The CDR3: CASSLRVGETQYF. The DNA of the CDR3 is TGCGCCAGCAGCTTGAGAGTTGGAGAGACCCAGTACTTC.

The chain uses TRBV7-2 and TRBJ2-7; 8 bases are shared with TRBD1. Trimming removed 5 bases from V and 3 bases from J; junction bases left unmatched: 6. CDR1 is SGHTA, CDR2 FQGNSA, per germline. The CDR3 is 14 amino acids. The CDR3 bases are TGTGCCAGCAGCCCCCACAGGGGGGACTACGAGCAGTACTTC. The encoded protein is CASSPHRGDYEQYF.

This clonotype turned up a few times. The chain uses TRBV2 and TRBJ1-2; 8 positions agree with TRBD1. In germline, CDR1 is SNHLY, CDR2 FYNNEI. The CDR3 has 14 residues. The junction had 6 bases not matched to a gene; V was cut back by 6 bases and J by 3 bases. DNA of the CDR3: TGTGCCAGCAGGGGGGGACAGGATGACTATGGCTACACCTTC. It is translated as CASRGGQDDYGYTF.

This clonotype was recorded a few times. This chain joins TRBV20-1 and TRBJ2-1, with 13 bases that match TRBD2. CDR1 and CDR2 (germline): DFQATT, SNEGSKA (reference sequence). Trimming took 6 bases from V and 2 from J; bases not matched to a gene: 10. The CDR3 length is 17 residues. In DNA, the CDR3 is TGCAGTGCCCTGACTAGCGGGGGGTTAAATGCCTACAATGAGCAGTTCTTC. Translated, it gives CSALTSGGLNAYNEQFF.

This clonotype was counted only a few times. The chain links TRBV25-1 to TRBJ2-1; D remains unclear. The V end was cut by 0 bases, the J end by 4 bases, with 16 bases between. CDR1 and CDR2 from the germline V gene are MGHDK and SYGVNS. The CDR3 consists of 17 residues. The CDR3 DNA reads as TGTGCCAGCAGTGAATATGCCAGAGGACGTACGTACAATGAGCAGTTCTTC. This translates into CASSEYARGRTYNEQFF.

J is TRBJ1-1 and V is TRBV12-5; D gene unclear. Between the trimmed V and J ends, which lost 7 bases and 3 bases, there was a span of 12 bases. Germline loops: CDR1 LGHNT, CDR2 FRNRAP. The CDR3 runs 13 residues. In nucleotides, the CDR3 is TGTGCTAGTGCCCCGGGAGGGCACACTGAAGCTTTCTTT. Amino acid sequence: CASAPGGHTEAFF.

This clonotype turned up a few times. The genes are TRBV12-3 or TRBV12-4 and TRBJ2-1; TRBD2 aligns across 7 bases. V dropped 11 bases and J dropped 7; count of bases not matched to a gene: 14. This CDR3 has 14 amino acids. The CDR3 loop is CAWALRGGKNEQFF. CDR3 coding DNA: TGTGCCTGGGCCTTGCGGGGAGGGAAAAATGAGCAGTTCTTC.

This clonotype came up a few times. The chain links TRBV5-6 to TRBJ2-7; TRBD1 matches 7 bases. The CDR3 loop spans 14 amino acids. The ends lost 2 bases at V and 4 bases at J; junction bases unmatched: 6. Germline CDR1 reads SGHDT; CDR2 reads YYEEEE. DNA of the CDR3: TGTGCCAGCAGCTTTTTGACAGGGATTTACGAGCAGTACTTC. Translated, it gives CASSFLTGIYEQYF.

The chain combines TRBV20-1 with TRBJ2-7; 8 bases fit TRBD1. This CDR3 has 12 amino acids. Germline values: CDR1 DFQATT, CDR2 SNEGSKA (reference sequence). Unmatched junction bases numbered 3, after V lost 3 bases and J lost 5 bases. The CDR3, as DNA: TGCAGTGCTAGCGACAGGGGCCACGAGCAGTACTTC. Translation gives CSASDRGHEQYF.

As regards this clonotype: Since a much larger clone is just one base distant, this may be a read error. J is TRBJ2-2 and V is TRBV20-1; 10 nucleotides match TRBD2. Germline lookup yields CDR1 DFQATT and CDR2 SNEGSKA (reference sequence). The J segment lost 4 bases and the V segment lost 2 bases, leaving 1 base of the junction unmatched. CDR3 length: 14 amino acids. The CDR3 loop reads CSARLAGVTGELFF. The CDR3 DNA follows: TGCAGTGCTAGACTAGCGGGAGTCACCGGGGAGCTGTTTTTT.

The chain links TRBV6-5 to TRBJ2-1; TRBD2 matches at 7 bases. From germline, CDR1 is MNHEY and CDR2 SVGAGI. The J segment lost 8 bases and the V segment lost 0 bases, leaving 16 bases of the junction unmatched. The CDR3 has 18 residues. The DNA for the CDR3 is TGTGCCAGCAGTTACTCCTTCCCCGGAGGGAGGGCCGCCCATGAGCAGTTCTTC. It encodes CASSYSFPGGRAAHEQFF.

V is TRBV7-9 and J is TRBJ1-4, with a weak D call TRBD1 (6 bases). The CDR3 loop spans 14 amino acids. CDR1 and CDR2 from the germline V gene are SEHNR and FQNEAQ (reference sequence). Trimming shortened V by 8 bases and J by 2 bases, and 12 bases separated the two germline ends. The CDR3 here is CASGSQGTNEKLFF. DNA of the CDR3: TGTGCCAGCGGATCACAGGGCACTAATGAAAAACTGTTTTTT.

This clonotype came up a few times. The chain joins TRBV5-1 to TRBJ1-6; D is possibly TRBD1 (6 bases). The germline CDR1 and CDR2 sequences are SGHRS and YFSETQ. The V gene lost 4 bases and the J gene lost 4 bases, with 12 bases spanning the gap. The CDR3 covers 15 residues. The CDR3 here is CASSLGHEYNSPLHF. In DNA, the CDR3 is TGCGCCAGCAGCCTGGGACACGAATATAATTCACCCCTCCACTTT.

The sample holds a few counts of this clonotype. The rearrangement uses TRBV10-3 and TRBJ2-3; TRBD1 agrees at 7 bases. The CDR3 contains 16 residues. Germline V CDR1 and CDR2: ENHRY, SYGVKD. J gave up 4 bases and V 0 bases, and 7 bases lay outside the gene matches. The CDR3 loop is CAISESGRGNSDTQYF. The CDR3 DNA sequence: TGTGCCATCAGTGAGTCCGGCAGGGGGAATTCAGATACGCAGTATTTT.